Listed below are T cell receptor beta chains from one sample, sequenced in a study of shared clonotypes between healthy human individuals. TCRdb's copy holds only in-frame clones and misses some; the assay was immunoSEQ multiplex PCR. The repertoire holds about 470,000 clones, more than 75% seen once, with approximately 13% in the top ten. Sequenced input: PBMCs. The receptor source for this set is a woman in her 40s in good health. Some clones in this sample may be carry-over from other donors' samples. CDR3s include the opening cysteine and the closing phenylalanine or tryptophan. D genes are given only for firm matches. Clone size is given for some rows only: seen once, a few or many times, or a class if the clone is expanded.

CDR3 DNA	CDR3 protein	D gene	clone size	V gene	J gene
TGTGCCAGCAGCTTAGCCAGGGAAAAACAAGAGACCCAGTACTTC	CASSLAREKQETQYF	.	.	TRBV7-9	TRBJ2-5
TGTGCCACCTCAGGGGACGCCTACGAGCAGTACTTC	CATSGDAYEQYF	.	.	TRBV18	TRBJ2-7
TGTGCTAGCAGCTTAGCCTGGGGAACTGAAGCTTTCTTT	CASSLAWGTEAFF	.	.	TRBV7-7	TRBJ1-1
TGCGCCAGCAGCCCCGGCGGGCAGGGGGGCGTGTGGGAGACCCAGTACTTC	CASSPGGQGGVWETQYF	.	many	TRBV5-1	TRBJ2-5
TGCGCCAGCAGTCACCTCCCTTGGGACAGCTACAATGAGCAGTTCTTC	CASSHLPWDSYNEQFF	TRBD1	few	TRBV23-1	TRBJ2-1
TGTGCCAGCAGCTTCGGCGGGATCTATAATTCACCCCTCCACTTT	CASSFGGIYNSPLHF	.	.	TRBV5-6	TRBJ1-6
TGTGCCAGCAGCTCCGGGAGGGTCACAGATACGCAGTATTTT	CASSSGRVTDTQYF	TRBD2	few	TRBV7-8	TRBJ2-3
TGTGCCAGCAGCACTTGGGGGGATAGCAATCAGCCCCAGCATTTT	CASSTWGDSNQPQHF	.	.	TRBV9	TRBJ1-5
TGCAGCGTTCGGGGACAGGGGTACTACGAGCAGTACTTC	CSVRGQGYYEQYF	TRBD1	.	TRBV29-1	TRBJ2-7
TGTGCCAGTAGTAGAGAGACGGGAGGGGCAGATACGCAGTATTTT	CASSRETGGADTQYF	TRBD2	.	TRBV19	TRBJ2-3
TGTGCCAGCAGCTTAGCGGGTGGGGGACAGTTACAAGAGACCCAGTACTTC	CASSLAGGGQLQETQYF	TRBD1	.	TRBV7-6	TRBJ2-5
TGTGCCAGCAGCGCCACAGGGGGCGGTCAGCCCCAGCATTTT	CASSATGGGQPQHF	TRBD1	few	TRBV9	TRBJ1-5
TGTGCCAGCAGTGAAGCCGATGCGGGTCTTGGTGACGAGCAGTACTTC	CASSEADAGLGDEQYF	.	.	TRBV6-1	TRBJ2-7
TGTGCCAGCACCAGACAGCTAGCCAAAAACATTCAGTACTTC	CASTRQLAKNIQYF	.	.	TRBV28	TRBJ2-4
TGTGCCAGCAGTATACTACCGGGACAGAACACCGGGGAGCTGTTTTTT	CASSILPGQNTGELFF	.	.	TRBV7-8	TRBJ2-2
TGTGCCAGCACCTACGGGACAGGGGGTTACACTGAAGCTTTCTTT	CASTYGTGGYTEAFF	TRBD1	.	TRBV6-5	TRBJ1-1
TGTGCCAGCAGGGAGGTTAACACGGCGGAAAAACTGTTTTTT	CASREVNTAEKLFF	.	.	TRBV7-2	TRBJ1-4
TGCGCCAGCAGCACACAGGGCGGGGAGCTGTTTTTT	CASSTQGGELFF	.	.	TRBV5-1	TRBJ2-2
TGCGCCAGCAGTTCAGCGGAGCTCTACAATGAGCAGTTCTTC	CASSSAELYNEQFF	.	once	TRBV5-1	TRBJ2-1
TGTGCCAGCAGCCTAGCGGGAGGGGGCTCCTACAATGAGCAGTTCTTC	CASSLAGGGSYNEQFF	TRBD2	few	TRBV7-3	TRBJ2-1
TGTGCCAGCAGTTACTCGCGCGGGAGGGGGTACAATGAGCAGTTCTTC	CASSYSRGRGYNEQFF	TRBD2	.	TRBV6-5	TRBJ2-1
TGCGCCAGCAGCTTCGGGGGAATAAACACTGAAGCTTTCTTT	CASSFGGINTEAFF	.	.	TRBV5-1	TRBJ1-1
TGTGCCAGCAGCGTAGCGCAAACATGGGCTAGCGGAGGGGGTACGAACACCGGGGAGCTGTTTTTT	CASSVAQTWASGGGTNTGELFF	.	.	TRBV9	TRBJ2-2
TGTGCCAGCAGCTTGAGTGGCCGGGCGGGTCAGCCCCAGCATTTT	CASSLSGRAGQPQHF	.	.	TRBV5-8	TRBJ1-5
TGTGCTAGTGGAATGCGGGAGGGGTACAATGAGCAGTTCTTC	CASGMREGYNEQFF	TRBD2	.	TRBV12-5	TRBJ2-1
TGTGCCAGCAGCTCGGGGACTAGCTACGAGCAGTACTTC	CASSSGTSYEQYF	TRBD2	.	TRBV5-6	TRBJ2-7
TGTGCCAGCTCACCACCGGGACAGCTCACAGATACGCAGTATTTT	CASSPPGQLTDTQYF	TRBD1	.	TRBV18	TRBJ2-3
TGTGCCAGCAGCCAAGAGAACAGTGCCTCCTACAATGAGCAGTTCTTC	CASSQENSASYNEQFF	.	few	TRBV4-2	TRBJ2-1
TGTGCCAGCAGCTCGGCCCCCGGAAGGGAGCAGTACTTC	CASSSAPGREQYF	.	many	TRBV5-5	TRBJ2-7
TGTGCCAGCAGTTTAATTCCAGGGGGCGCAAGTAATGGCTACACCTTC	CASSLIPGGASNGYTF	TRBD1	many	TRBV28	TRBJ1-2
TGTGCCAGCAGCCGGGGAAAGACAGGGATTAACACCGGGGAGCTGTTTTTT	CASSRGKTGINTGELFF	TRBD1	.	TRBV14	TRBJ2-2
TGTGCCAGCGCCGGAGCGGTGCTGAACACCGGGGAGCTGTTTTTT	CASAGAVLNTGELFF	.	.	TRBV5-5	TRBJ2-2
TGCGCCAGCAGCGACCAGAGACAGGGGGCAGTTGCTGAAGCTTTCTTT	CASSDQRQGAVAEAFF	TRBD1	.	TRBV5-1	TRBJ1-1
TGTGCCAGCAGTTACAGGCGGGAGGTTCCCAATGAGCAGTTCTTC	CASSYRREVPNEQFF	TRBD2	many	TRBV7-8	TRBJ2-1
TGTGCCAGCAGTTTCTATGGGCGCGGAGGGGGTGAGCAGTACTTC	CASSFYGRGGGEQYF	.	.	TRBV28	TRBJ2-7
TGTGCCACCAGCAGACCCACAGTCTCGGGGAATCAGCCCCAGCATTTT	CATSRPTVSGNQPQHF	.	.	TRBV15	TRBJ1-5
TGTGCCAGCAGTCCACAGGGTGGGCAGACCTACGAGCAGTACTTC	CASSPQGGQTYEQYF	.	.	TRBV27	TRBJ2-7
TGTGCCGGGGACAGGGGGGAGACCCAGTACTTC	CAGDRGETQYF	TRBD1	.	TRBV30	TRBJ2-5
TGTGCCAGTAGTAACCACAATGAGCAGTTCTTC	CASSNHNEQFF	.	many	TRBV19	TRBJ2-1
TGTGCCAGCAGCTTGGCCGGGACAGGGGGCACCGGGGAGCTGTTTTTT	CASSLAGTGGTGELFF	TRBD1	.	TRBV7-3	TRBJ2-2
TGTGCCAGCCGGGCGCGAGGGGGGGCCGTCGAACAGCCCCAGCATTTT	CASRARGGAVEQPQHF	.	few	TRBV27	TRBJ1-5
TGCGCCAGCAGCAGCAGGACTAGCGGGAGGAAGGGCAATGAGCAGTTCTTC	CASSSRTSGRKGNEQFF	TRBD2	.	TRBV5-1	TRBJ2-1